The entry that follows covers one TCR beta chain sequence. The V gene lost 0 bases and the J gene lost 7 bases, with 16 bases spanning the gap. Germline CDR1 is MNHEY and CDR2 is SMNVEV (reference sequence). This CDR3 has 16 amino acids. This record comes from a study of shared clonotypes between healthy human individuals. The naive CD8 subset, CD45RO-negative cells positively selected for CCR7, excluded terminally differentiated effector memory CD45RA+ cells. Data came from immunoSEQ multiplex PCR; TCRdb stores just in-frame clones and leaves some out. The data show roughly 2,000,000 clones, with about 95% seen just once and roughly 1% held by the top ten.

The J gene is TRBJ2-1, the V gene TRBV27; D perhaps matches TRBD1 (7 bases). The source of this sequence is a man aged 18 to 29 in good health. Sequencing was carried out using naive CD8+ T cells sorted from blood. The DNA of the CDR3 is TGTGCCAGCAGTTTATCGGCGGGGACAGCTTGGAATGAGCAGTTCTTC. Protein sequence: CASSLSAGTAWNEQFF.